Shown below are 21 T cell receptor beta chains from a single sample sequenced in a study of blood T cell repertoires in COVID-19. Clones were read by immunoSEQ multiplex PCR, and TCRdb kept only the in-frame ones, dropping some. The data contain some 6,400 clones, 70% to 85% of them singletons. The sample comprised peripheral blood. These receptor sequences come from a human donor with active COVID-19. The donor label of this sample is uncertain.

The genes are TRBV4-1 and TRBJ2-5; D possibly corresponds to TRBD2 (5 bases). Trimming removed 1 base from V and 4 bases from J, with 13 bases in between. Germline CDR1 and CDR2: MGHRA and YSYEKL. This CDR3 comprises 15 residues. The CDR3 is CASSQAGSGGETQYF. CDR3 nucleotides: TGCGCCAGCAGCCAAGCCGGGTCCGGAGGAGAGACCCAGTACTTC.

The chain joins TRBV29-1 to TRBJ1-1; the D gene is possibly TRBD1 (5 bases). The V gene lost 8 bases and the J gene lost 6 bases, with 13 bases spanning the gap. The CDR3 length is 11 residues. Germline V gene data show CDR1 as SQVTM and CDR2 as ANQGSEA. CDR3 DNA sequence: TGCAGCTTCGGCAGGGAGGCTGAAGCTTTCTTT. This translates into CSFGREAEAFF.

The V and J genes are TRBV6-5 and TRBJ2-1; D may be TRBD2 (6 bases). V lost 9 bases and J 4 bases, leaving 19 bases between the germline ends. CDR1 is MNHEY and CDR2 is SVGAGI in the germline V gene. This CDR3 is built from 15 residues. The CDR3 is CASNPGLPYYNEQFF. CDR3 nucleotide sequence: TGTGCCAGTAATCCGGGACTTCCCTATTACAATGAGCAGTTCTTC.

The chain carries TRBV7-9 and TRBJ1-1; possibly TRBD1 for D (5 bases). The CDR3 spans 15 residues. Trimming removed 1 base from V and 1 base from J, with 10 bases in between. CDR1 SEHNR and CDR2 FQNEAQ come from the germline V gene (reference sequence). CDR3 protein: CASSLGTGENTEAFF. The CDR3 nucleotides read TGTGCCAGCAGCTTAGGAACAGGAGAGAACACTGAAGCTTTCTTT.

The rearrangement uses TRBV6-5 and TRBJ1-4; TRBD1 matches 8 bases. Germline V CDR1 and CDR2: MNHEY, SVGAGI. This CDR3 contains 13 residues. J lost 5 bases, V lost 5 bases, and 1 base had no gene match. CDR3 region: CASSRTGNEKLFF. The CDR3 coding sequence is TGTGCCAGCAGTCGGACAGGGAATGAAAAACTGTTTTTT.

The rearrangement uses TRBV30 and TRBJ2-7; the match to TRBD1 covers 12 bases. This CDR3 is built from 15 residues. V shed 1 base and J 3 bases; nucleotides not matched to a gene: 4. Germline CDR1 GTSNPN, CDR2 SVGIG (reference sequence). This CDR3 reads CAWSEGQGAHYEQYF. CDR3 coding DNA: TGTGCCTGGAGTGAGGGACAGGGGGCACACTACGAGCAGTACTTC.

V gene TRBV29-1 combines with J gene TRBJ2-3; 10 bases map to TRBD2. Germline assignment: CDR1 SQVTM and CDR2 ANQGSEA. This CDR3 is 14 amino acids long. CDR3 loop: CGGTLAGATDTQYF. DNA for the CDR3: TGCGGGGGAACTCTAGCGGGAGCAACAGATACGCAGTATTTT.

The chain combines TRBV2 with TRBJ2-3, with 9 bases fitting TRBD2. J gave up 5 bases and V 3 bases, and 9 bases lay outside the gene matches. The CDR3 spans 16 residues. The germline gives CDR1 SNHLY, CDR2 FYNNEI. CDR3 nucleotide sequence: TGTGCCAGCAGTGACGAGGGACTAGCAGATCGAGATACGCAGTATTTT. Encoded protein: CASSDEGLADRDTQYF.

The chain combines TRBV27 with TRBJ2-1, with D tentatively TRBD2 (6 bases). Germline values: CDR1 MNHEY, CDR2 SMNVEV (reference sequence). The ends were cut back, 4 bases at V and 6 bases at J, with 19 bases in the middle. The CDR3 runs to 16 residues. The CDR3 sequence is CASSSHAGNFGNEQFF. The CDR3 DNA is TGTGCCAGCAGTTCTCATGCGGGGAATTTTGGCAATGAGCAGTTCTTC.

The V and J genes are TRBV28 and TRBJ2-5; 7 nucleotides align to TRBD2. Trimming at V came to 8 bases and at J to 2 bases, leaving 11 bases not matched to a gene. Germline-derived CDR1 and CDR2 are MDHEN and SYDVKM. The CDR3 contains 15 residues. The CDR3 reads CASLGGREGQETQYF. CDR3 bases: TGTGCCAGCCTCGGGGGGAGAGAGGGTCAAGAGACCCAGTACTTC.

The genes are TRBV6-5 and TRBJ1-2; D remains unclear. V lost 4 bases to trimming and J lost 8 bases, with 11 bases between them. Germline CDR1 is MNHEY and CDR2 is SVGAGI. CDR3 length: 12 residues. Written as DNA, the CDR3 is TGTGCCAGCAGTTCGCCCGGGAGGGGCTACACCTTC. It encodes CASSSPGRGYTF.

J is TRBJ1-2 and V is TRBV7-9, with D tentatively TRBD1 (5 bases). Trimming removed 5 bases at V and 5 bases at J, with 12 bases between. The CDR3 runs 13 residues. Germline values: CDR1 SEHNR, CDR2 FQNEAQ (reference sequence). The CDR3 nucleotides are TGTGCCAGCAGCCTAGGGGAGTGGTATGGCTACACCTTC. This codes for CASSLGEWYGYTF.

The rearrangement joins TRBV5-1 to TRBJ2-1; D is perhaps TRBD1 (5 bases). The V end lost 5 bases, the J end lost 0 bases, and 12 bases lay between the germline ends. This CDR3 has 15 amino acids. Germline loops: CDR1 SGHRS, CDR2 YFSETQ. The CDR3 reads CASSSRRDSYNEQFF. CDR3 DNA: TGCGCCAGCAGTAGCCGCAGGGACTCCTACAATGAGCAGTTCTTC.

V gene TRBV24-1 combines with J gene TRBJ1-4; 7 bases map to TRBD1. The junction had 7 bases not matched to a gene; V was cut back by 7 bases and J by 0 bases. From germline, CDR1 is KGHDR and CDR2 SFDVKD. CDR3 length equals 16 residues. CDR3 sequence reads: CATRSAGTATNEKLFF. In DNA, the CDR3 is TGTGCCACCAGAAGCGCCGGGACAGCAACTAATGAAAAACTGTTTTTT.

The chain has TRBV7-9 and TRBJ2-5; 7 bases line up with TRBD2. The CDR3 is 16 residues long. The junction had 11 bases not matched to a gene; V was cut back by 3 bases and J by 4 bases. Germline loops: CDR1 SEHNR, CDR2 FQNEAQ (reference sequence). The CDR3 sequence is CASSFGGLGGSETQYF. Here the CDR3 DNA reads TGTGCCAGCAGCTTCGGGGGACTCGGGGGGTCAGAGACCCAGTACTTC.

V usage is TRBV27 and J usage is TRBJ1-3; TRBD1 matches at 9 bases. V dropped 0 bases and J dropped 0; count of bases not matched to a gene: 3. Germline CDR1 reads MNHEY; CDR2 reads SMNVEV (reference sequence). The CDR3 consists of 17 residues. CDR3 nucleotides: TGTGCCAGCAGTTTATCACAGGGGGCCTACTCTGGAAACACCATATATTTT. This gives the protein CASSLSQGAYSGNTIYF.

V and J are TRBV5-4 and TRBJ1-4; D gene ambiguous. This CDR3 is built from 13 residues. Germline V lookup: CDR1 SGHNT, CDR2 YYREEE (reference sequence). The V and J ends lost 5 bases and 8 bases respectively, with 13 bases between them. CDR3 sequence (DNA): TGTGCCAGCAGTCGGAGGAAGGGCGAAAAACTGTTTTTT. Translating gives CASSRRKGEKLFF.

The rearrangement links TRBV28 to TRBJ2-1, with 8 bases identical to TRBD2. CDR1 and CDR2 from the germline V gene are MDHEN and SYDVKM. With V trimmed by 5 bases and J by 6 bases, 18 bases remained unmatched. The CDR3 totals 18 residues. Here the CDR3 reads CASSPIPQRGRESNEQFF. The CDR3 nucleotides read TGTGCCAGCAGTCCCATACCCCAGCGGGGGAGGGAGAGCAATGAGCAGTTCTTC.

The rearrangement links TRBV30 to TRBJ1-2; a weak D match, TRBD1 (5 bases). Germline V CDR1 and CDR2: GTSNPN, SVGIG (reference sequence). This CDR3 has 17 residues. The CDR3 nucleotides are TGTGCTTGGTATGGCGGGGACCCCTTCCCTATAAACTATGGCTACACCTTC. Translating gives CAWYGGDPFPINYGYTF.

The chain has TRBV29-1 and TRBJ2-2, with 7 bases matching TRBD1. The CDR3 spans 11 residues. Germline V CDR1 and CDR2: SQVTM, ANQGSEA. Germline trimming cut 6 bases from V and 5 bases from J; bases unmatched to any gene: 0. The CDR3 reads CSVGQTGELFF. As DNA, the CDR3 is TGCAGCGTGGGACAGACCGGGGAGCTGTTTTTT.

The chain links TRBV5-5 to TRBJ1-5, with TRBD1 as a possible D gene (6 bases). V was cut by 0 bases and J by 3 bases, with 10 bases left in between. CDR3 length: 15 amino acids. Germline loops: CDR1 SGHKS, CDR2 YYEKEE (reference sequence). CDR3 sequence: CASSLVWDNNQPQHF. In DNA, the CDR3 is TGTGCCAGCAGCTTGGTGTGGGACAACAATCAGCCCCAGCATTTT.